The entry below describes one T cell receptor beta chain. In the authors' workflow: Amplifying reference gene primers gave estimates of nucleated cell counts. The repertoire was sequenced with immunoSEQ multiplex PCR; TCRdb's copy has only in-frame clones and lacks some. V, J and clone size derive from that table, while D and trimming were established from the DNA sequence. The sample records 200,000 or so clones, more than 75% being singletons. The sample is drawn from a study of blood T cell repertoires in COVID-19. As for the study in general: Whether acute or convalescent, the COVID-19 samples came from the United States, Italy and Spain. T cells, B-cell-depleted T cells, or PBMCs provided the cDNA or gDNA that served as material.

This receptor was obtained from a man aged 45-65 years who had recovered from COVID-19. The sample taken for sequencing was peripheral blood.

CDR3 in amino acids: CASSEGAQETQYF. The CDR3 DNA follows: TGTGCCAGCAGTGAGGGGGCTCAAGAGACCCAGTACTTC. The chain joins TRBV2 to TRBJ2-5, with a weak D call TRBD1 (6 bases). The CDR3 has 13 amino acids. V lost 3 bases and J 2 bases, leaving 7 bases between the germline ends. Germline V gene data show CDR1 as SNHLY and CDR2 as FYNNEI.